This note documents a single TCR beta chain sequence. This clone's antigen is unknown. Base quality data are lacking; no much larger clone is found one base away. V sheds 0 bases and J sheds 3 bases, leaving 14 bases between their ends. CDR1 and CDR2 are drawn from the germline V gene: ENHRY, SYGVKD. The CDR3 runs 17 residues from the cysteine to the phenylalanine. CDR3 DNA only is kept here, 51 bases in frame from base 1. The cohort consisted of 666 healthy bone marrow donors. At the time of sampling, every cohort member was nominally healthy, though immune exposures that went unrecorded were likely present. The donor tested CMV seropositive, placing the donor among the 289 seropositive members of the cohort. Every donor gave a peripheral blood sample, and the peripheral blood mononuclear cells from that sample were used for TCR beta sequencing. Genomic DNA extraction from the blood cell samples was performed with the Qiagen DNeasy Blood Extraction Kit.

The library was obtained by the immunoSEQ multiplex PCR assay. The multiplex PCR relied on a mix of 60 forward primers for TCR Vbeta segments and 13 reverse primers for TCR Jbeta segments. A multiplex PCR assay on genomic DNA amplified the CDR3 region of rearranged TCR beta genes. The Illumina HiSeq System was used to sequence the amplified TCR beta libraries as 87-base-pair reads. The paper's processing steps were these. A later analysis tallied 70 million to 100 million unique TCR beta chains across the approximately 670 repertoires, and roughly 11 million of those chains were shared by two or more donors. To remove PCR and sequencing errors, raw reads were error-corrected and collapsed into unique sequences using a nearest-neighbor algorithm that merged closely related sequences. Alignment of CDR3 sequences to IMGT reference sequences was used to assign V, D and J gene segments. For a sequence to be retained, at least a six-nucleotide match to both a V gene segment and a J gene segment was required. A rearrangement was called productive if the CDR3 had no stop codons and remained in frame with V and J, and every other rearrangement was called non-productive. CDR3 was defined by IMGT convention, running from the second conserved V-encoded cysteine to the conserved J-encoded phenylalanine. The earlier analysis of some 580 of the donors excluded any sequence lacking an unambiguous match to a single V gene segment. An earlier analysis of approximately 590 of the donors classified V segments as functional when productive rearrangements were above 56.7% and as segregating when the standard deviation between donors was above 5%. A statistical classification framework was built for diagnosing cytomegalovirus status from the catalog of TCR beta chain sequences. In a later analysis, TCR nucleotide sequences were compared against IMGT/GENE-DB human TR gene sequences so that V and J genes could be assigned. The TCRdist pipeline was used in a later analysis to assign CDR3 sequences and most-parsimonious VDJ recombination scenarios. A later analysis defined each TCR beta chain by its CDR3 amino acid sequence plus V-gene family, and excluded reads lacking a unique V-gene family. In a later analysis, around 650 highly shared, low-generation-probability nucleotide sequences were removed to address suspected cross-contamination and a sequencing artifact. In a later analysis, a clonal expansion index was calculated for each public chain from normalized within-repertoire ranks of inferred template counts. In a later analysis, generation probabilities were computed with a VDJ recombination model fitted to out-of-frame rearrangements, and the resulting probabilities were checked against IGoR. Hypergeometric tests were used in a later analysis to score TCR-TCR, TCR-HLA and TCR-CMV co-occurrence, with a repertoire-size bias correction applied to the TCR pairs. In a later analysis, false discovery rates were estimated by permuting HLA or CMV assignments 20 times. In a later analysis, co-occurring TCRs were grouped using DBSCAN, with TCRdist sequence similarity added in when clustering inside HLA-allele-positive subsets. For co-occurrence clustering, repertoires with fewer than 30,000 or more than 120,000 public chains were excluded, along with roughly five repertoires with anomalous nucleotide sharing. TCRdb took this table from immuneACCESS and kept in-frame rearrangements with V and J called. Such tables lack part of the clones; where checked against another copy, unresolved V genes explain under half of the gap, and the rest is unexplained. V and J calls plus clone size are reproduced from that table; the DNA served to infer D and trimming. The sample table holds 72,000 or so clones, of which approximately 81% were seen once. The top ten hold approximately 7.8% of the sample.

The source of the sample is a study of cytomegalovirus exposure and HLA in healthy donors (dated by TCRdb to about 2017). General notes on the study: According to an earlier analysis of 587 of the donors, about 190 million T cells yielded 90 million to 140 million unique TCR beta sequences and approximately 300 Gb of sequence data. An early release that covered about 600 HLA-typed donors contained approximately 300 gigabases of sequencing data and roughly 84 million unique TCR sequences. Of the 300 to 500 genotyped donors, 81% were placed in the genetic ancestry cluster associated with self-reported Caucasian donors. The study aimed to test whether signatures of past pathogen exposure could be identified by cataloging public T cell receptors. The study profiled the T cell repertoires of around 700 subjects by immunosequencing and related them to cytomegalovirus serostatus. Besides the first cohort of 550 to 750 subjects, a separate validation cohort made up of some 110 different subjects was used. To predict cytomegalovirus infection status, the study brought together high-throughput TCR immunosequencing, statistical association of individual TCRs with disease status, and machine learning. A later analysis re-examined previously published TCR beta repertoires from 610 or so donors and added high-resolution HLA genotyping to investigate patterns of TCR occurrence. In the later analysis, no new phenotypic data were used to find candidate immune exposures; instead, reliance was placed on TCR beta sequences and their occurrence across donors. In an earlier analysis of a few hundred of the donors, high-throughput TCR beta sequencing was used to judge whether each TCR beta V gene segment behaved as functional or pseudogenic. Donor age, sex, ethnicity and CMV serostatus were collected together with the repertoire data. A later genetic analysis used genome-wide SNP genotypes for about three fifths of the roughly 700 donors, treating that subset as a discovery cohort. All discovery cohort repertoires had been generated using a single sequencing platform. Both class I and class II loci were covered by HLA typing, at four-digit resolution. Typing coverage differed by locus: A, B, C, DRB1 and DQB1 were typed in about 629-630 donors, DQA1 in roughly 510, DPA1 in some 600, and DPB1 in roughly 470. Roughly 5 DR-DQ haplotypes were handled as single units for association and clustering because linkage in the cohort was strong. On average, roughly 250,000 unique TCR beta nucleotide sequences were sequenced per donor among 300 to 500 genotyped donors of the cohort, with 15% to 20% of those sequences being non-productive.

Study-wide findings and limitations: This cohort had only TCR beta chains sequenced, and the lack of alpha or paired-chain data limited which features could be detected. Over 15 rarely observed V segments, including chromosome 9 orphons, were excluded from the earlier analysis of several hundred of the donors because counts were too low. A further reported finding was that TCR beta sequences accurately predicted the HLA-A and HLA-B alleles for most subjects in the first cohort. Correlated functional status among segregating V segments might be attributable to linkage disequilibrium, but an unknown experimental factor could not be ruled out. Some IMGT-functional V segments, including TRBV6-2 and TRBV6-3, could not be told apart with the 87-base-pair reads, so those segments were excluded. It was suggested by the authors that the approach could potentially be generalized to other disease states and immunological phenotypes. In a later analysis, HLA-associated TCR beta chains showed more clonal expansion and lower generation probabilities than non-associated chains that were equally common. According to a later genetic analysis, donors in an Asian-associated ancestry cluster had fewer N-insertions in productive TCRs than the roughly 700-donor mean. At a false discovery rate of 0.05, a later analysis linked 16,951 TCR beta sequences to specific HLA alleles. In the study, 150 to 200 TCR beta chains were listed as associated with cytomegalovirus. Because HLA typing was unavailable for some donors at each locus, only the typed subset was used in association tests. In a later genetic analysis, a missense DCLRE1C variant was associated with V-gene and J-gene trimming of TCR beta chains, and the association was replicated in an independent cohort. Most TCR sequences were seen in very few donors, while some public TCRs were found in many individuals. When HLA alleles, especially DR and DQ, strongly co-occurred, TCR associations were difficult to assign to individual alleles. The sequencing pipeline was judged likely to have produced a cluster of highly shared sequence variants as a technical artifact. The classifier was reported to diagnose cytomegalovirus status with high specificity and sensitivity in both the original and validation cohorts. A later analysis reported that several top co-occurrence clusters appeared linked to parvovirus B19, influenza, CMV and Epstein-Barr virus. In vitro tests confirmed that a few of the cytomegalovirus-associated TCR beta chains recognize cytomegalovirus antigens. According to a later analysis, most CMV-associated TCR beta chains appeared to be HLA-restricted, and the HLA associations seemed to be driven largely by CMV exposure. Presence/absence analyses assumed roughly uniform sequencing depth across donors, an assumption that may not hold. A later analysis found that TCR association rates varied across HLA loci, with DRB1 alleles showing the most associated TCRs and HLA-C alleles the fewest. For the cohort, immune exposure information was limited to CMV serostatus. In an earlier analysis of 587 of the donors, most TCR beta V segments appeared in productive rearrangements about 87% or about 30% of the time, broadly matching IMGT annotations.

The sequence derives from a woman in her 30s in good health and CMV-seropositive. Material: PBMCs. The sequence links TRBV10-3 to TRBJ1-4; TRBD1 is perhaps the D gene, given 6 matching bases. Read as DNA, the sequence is TGTGCCATCAGTGAGTCGCAGGGGCGCGGTCCTAATGAAAAACTGTTTTTT. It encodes CAISESQGRGPNEKLFF.